These T cell receptor beta chains were read from a single sample in a study of CD8 T cells in ankylosing spondylitis. TCRdb re-called the 5' RACE reads with MiXCR, one entry per CDR3 protein. In the table there are around 120,000 distinct CDR3 sequences, roughly 13% of which are singletons. The sequencing input was blood, either unsorted or a sorted T cell fraction (not recorded which). The receptors here all came from a female donor with ankylosing spondylitis or in good health (not recorded which). Both conserved end residues are trimmed from each CDR3.

>TRBV6-1|TRBJ2-1
ASSEATSGRNEQF
>TRBV7-8|TRBJ2-3
ASAQGSTDTQY
>TRBV20-1|TRBJ2-6
SAKDTGANVLT
>TRBV7-8|TRBJ2-3
ASSLDWQGTDTQY
>TRBV7-9|TRBJ1-3
ASSLTGNPGNTIY
>TRBV27|TRBJ2-2
ASRWDRAGTGELF
>TRBV28|TRBJ2-3
ASSPAGTTDTQY
>TRBV24-1|TRBJ2-4
ATSDLGERQGFAKNIQY
>TRBV7-2|TRBJ2-1
ASSLGVGDYSYNEQF
>TRBV12-3/TRBV12-4|TRBJ2-1
ASSILAGGHNEQF
>TRBV24-1|TRBJ2-5
ATSDPRLAGQETQY
>TRBV20-1|TRBJ2-7
SVRRRVSYEQY
>TRBV29-1|TRBJ2-2
SVTSGFNTGELF
>TRBV11-1|TRBJ1-2
ASSLAQGARNGYT
>TRBV7-8|TRBJ2-2
ASSSTGNTGELF
>TRBV27|TRBJ1-1
ASSFREATEAF
>TRBV20-1|TRBJ2-7
SARQLAGIYEQY
>TRBV20-1|TRBJ2-1
SAPGTSYNEQF
>TRBV5-1|TRBJ1-1
ASRPGGWTEAF
>TRBV20-1|TRBJ2-3
SAEAEGASDTQY
>TRBV7-2|TRBJ2-5
ASSLAAGGTGETQY
>TRBV2|TRBJ2-1
ASRRLGNEQF
>TRBV20-1|TRBJ2-7
SAPDRLVYEQY
>TRBV5-1|TRBJ2-5
ASSPMGGRYQETQY
>TRBV18|TRBJ2-7
ASSPLRLYEQY
>TRBV4-1|TRBJ2-1
ASNVIVQNNEQF
>TRBV12-3/TRBV12-4|TRBJ2-7
ASTRTGSYEQY
>TRBV20-1|TRBJ2-1
SARGGGTNSYNEQF
>TRBV12-3/TRBV12-4|TRBJ2-7
ASSPRESSYEQY
>TRBV20-1|TRBJ2-2
SADQPSGGAITGELF
>TRBV12-3/TRBV12-4|TRBJ2-1
ASSLGGGAGNEQF
>TRBV18|TRBJ2-1
ASSPPDNLNNEQF
>TRBV7-6|TRBJ2-3
ASSSLASGTSKTDTQY
>TRBV19|TRBJ1-2
ASADGQRIANYGYT
>TRBV3-1|TRBJ1-2
ASSHQGQVNYGYT
>TRBV29-1|TRBJ2-7
SARLAGSYEQY
>TRBV7-3|TRBJ2-1
ASSPGREVYNEQF
>TRBV6-1|TRBJ2-7
ASYSPTSGAYEQY
>TRBV12-3/TRBV12-4|TRBJ2-1
ASSLWGGWEQF
>TRBV6-2/TRBV6-3|TRBJ1-3
ASSYSIGNTIY
>TRBV14|TRBJ1-2
ASSPRQADGYT
>TRBV4-2|TRBJ1-1
ASSQEGRNTEAF
>TRBV19|TRBJ2-7
ASREAGTAAYEQY
>TRBV4-2|TRBJ2-3
ASSQASPAPQY
>TRBV7-3|TRBJ2-2
ASSLTRLNTGELF
>TRBV29-1|TRBJ2-3
SVVTGALTDTQY
>TRBV5-1|TRBJ1-1
ASSLGGRNTEAF
>TRBV20-1|TRBJ1-1
SAPSQGGPEAF
>TRBV12-3/TRBV12-4|TRBJ1-6
ASSFLRDRGFSSYNSPLH
>TRBV12-3/TRBV12-4|TRBJ1-4
ASRSNLGTNEKLF
>TRBV12-3/TRBV12-4|TRBJ2-2
ASTAFGQNTGELF
>TRBV10-3|TRBJ2-5
AISEGRTAQETQY
>TRBV7-2|TRBJ2-3
ASSLESGGVPDTQY
>TRBV20-1|TRBJ2-1
SARDFLAPTNEQF
>TRBV7-2|TRBJ2-5
ASSLDRAQETQY
>TRBV20-1|TRBJ1-1
SASSPGGQSNNEAF
>TRBV12-3/TRBV12-4|TRBJ1-5
ASSDRDREGQPQH
>TRBV7-7|TRBJ2-5
ASSLVRDETQY
>TRBV12-3/TRBV12-4|TRBJ2-3
ASSFQRGTTDTQY